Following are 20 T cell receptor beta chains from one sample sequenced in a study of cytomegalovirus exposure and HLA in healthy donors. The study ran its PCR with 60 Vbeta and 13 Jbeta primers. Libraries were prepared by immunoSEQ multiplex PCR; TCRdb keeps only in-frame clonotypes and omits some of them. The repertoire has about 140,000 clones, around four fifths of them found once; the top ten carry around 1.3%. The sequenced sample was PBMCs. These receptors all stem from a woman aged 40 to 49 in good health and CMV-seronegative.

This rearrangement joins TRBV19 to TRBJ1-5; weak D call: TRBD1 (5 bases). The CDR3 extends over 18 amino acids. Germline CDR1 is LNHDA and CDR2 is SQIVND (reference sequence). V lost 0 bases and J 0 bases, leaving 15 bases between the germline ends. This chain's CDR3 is CASSIDRDWNYSNQPQHF. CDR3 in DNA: TGTGCCAGTAGTATAGACCGGGACTGGAATTATAGCAATCAGCCCCAGCATTTT.

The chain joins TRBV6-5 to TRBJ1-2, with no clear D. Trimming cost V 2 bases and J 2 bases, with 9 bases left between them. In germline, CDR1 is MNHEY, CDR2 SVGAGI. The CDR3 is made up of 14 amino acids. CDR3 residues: CASSYGSKNYGYTF. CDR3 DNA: TGTGCCAGCAGTTACGGCAGTAAGAACTATGGCTACACCTTC.

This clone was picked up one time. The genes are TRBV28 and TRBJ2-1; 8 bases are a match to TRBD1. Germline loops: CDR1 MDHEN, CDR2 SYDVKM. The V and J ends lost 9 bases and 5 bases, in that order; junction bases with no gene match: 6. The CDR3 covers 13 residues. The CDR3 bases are TGTGCCAGTAGACAGGGGCGAGACAATGAGCAGTTCTTC. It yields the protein CASRQGRDNEQFF.

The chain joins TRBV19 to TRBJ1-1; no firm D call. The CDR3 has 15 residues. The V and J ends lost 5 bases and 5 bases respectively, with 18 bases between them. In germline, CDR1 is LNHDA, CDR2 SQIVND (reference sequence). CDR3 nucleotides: TGTGCCAGTAGTCCAGCGGCCTCAAGGAGAACTGAAGCTTTCTTT. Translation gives CASSPAASRRTEAFF.

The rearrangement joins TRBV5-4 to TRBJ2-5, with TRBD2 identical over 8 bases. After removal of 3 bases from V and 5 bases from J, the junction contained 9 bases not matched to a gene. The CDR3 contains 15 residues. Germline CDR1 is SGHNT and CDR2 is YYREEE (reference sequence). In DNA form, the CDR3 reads TGTGCCAGCAGCTCACAGCGGGGGCCAGCGGAGACCCAGTACTTC. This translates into CASSSQRGPAETQYF.

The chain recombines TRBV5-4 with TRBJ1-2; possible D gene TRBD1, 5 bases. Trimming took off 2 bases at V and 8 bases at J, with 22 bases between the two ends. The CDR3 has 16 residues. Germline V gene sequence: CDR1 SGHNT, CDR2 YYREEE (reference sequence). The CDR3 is CASSFPGSVRGEGYTF. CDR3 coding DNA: TGTGCCAGCAGCTTTCCAGGGTCAGTCCGGGGGGAAGGCTACACCTTC.

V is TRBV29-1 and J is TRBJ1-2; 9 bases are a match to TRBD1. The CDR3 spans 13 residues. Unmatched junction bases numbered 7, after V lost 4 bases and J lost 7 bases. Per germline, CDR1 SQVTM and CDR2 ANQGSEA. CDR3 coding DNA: TGCAGCGTTGCGGACAGGGGCCTCCGTGGCTACACCTTC. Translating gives CSVADRGLRGYTF.

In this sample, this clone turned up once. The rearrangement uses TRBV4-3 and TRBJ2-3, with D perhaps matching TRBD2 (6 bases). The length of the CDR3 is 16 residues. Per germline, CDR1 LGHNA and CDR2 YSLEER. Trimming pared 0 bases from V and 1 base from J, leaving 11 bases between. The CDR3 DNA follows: TGCGCCAGCAGCCAAGATAGGCAGCGGGGCACAGATACGCAGTATTTT. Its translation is CASSQDRQRGTDTQYF.

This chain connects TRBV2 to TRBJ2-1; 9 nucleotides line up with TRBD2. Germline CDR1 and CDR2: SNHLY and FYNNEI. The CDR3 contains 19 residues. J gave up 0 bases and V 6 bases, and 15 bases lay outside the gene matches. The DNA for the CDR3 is TGTGCCAGCAGGGGACTAGCTGGAATCCCACCGAGCTCCTACAATGAGCAGTTCTTC. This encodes CASRGLAGIPPSSYNEQFF.

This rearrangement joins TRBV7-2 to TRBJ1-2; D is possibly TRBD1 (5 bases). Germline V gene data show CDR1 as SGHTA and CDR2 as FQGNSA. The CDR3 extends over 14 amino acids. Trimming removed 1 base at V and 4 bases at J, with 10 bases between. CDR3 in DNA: TGTGCCAGCAGCTTAGGGGGGGTGGTCTATGGCTACACCTTC. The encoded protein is CASSLGGVVYGYTF.

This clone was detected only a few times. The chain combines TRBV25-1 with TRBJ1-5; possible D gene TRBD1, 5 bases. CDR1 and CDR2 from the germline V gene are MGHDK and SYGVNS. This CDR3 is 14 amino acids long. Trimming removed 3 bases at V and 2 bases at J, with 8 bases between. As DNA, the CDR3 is TGTGCCAGCAGTGAGGGGGGACGCAATCAGCCCCAGCATTTT. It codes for CASSEGGRNQPQHF.

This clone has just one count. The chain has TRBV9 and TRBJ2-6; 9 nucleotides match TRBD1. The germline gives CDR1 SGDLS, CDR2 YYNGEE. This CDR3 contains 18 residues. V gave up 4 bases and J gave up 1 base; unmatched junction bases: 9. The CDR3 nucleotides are TGTGCCAGCAGCCCACGGGACAGGGAGGGTTCTGGGGCCAACGTCCTGACTTTC. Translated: CASSPRDREGSGANVLTF.

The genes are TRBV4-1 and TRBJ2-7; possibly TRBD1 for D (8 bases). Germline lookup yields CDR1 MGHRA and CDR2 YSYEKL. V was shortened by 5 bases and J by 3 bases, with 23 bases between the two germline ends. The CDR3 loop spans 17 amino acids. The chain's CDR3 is CASSSQGRDRRYYEQYF. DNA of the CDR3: TGCGCCAGCAGCTCCCAGGGGAGGGACAGGCGTTACTACGAGCAGTACTTC.

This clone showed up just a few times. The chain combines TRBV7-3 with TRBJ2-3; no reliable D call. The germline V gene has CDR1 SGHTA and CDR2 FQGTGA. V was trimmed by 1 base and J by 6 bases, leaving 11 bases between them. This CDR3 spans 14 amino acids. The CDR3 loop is CASSLNPSTDTQYF. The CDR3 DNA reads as TGTGCCAGCAGCTTAAACCCGAGTACGGATACGCAGTATTTT.

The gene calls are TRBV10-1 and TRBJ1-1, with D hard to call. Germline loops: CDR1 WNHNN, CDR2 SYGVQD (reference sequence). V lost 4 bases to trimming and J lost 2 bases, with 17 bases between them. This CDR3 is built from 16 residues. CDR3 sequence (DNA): TGCGCCAGCAGTGCCACATCTGGCAGGTCCAACACTGAAGCTTTCTTT. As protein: CASSATSGRSNTEAFF.

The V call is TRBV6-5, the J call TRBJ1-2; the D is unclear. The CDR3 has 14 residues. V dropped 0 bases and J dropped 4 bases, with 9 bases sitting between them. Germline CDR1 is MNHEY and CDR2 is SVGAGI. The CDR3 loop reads CASSYSPSSYGYTF. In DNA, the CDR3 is TGTGCCAGCAGTTACTCCCCTTCGAGCTATGGCTACACCTTC.

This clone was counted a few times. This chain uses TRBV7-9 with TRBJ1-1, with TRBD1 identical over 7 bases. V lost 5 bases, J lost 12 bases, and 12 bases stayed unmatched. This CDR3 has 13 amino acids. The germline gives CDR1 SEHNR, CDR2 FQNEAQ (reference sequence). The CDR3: CASSRDSITLTFF. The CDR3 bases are TGTGCCAGCAGCCGGGACAGTATAACGTTGACTTTCTTT.

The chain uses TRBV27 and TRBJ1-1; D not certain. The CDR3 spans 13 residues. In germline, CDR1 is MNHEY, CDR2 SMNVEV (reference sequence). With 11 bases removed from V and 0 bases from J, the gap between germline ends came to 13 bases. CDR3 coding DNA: TGTGCCGTTCGGGAATTCATGAACACTGAAGCTTTCTTT. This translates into CAVREFMNTEAFF.

CDR3 bases: TGTGCCAGCAGCCCATCCGGGACAGGGTCCCCCTGGAGCTCCTACGAGCAGTACTTC. It translates to CASSPSGTGSPWSSYEQYF. The chain is built from TRBV5-4 and TRBJ2-7, with 9 bases that match TRBD1. The V gene end was trimmed by 4 bases and the J gene end by 0 bases; junction bases not matched to a gene: 17. Germline values: CDR1 SGHNT, CDR2 YYREEE (reference sequence). This CDR3 comprises 19 residues.

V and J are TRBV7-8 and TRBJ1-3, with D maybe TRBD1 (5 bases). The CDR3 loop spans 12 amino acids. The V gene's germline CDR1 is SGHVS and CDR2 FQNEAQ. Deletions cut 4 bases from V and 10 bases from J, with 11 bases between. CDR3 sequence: CASSSSGGTIYF. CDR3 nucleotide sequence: TGTGCCAGCAGCTCCTCCGGGGGGACCATATATTTT.